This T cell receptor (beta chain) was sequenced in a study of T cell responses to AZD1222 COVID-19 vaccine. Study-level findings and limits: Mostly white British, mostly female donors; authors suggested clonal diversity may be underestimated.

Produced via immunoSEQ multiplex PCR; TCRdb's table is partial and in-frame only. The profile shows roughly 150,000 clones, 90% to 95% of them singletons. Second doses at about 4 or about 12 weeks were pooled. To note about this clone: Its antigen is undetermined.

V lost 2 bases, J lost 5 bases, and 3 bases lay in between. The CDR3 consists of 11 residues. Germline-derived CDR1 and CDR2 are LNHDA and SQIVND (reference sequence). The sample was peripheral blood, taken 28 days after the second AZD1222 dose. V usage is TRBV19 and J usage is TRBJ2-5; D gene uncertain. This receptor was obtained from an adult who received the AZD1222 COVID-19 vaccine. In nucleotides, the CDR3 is TGTGCCAGTAGTATAATGGAGACCCAGTACTTC. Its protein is CASSIMETQYF.